The 17 T cell receptor beta chains below were found in one sample sequenced in a study of T cell repertoires in cytomegalovirus infection. For these receptors, no antigen is known. Via MiXCR, TCRdb re-called the reads, giving one row per CDR3 protein. The table shows tens of thousands of distinct CDR3 sequences, with approximately 22% occurring only once. The input for sequencing was CD8+ T cells from cultured PBMCs, taken from culture after CMV antigen stimulation. These receptor sequences come from a human donor in good health (CMV status not recorded). Some clones in this sample may be carry-over from other donors' samples.

The chain combines TRBV6-5 with TRBJ2-5, with unresolved D. This CDR3 has 16 amino acids. Germline CDR1 is MNHEY and CDR2 is SVGAGI. V lost 6 bases, J lost 2 bases, and 19 bases lay in between. CDR3 nucleotide sequence: TGTGCCAGCAGGCCAGACCTATCGGACGCTCAAGAGACCCAGTACTTC. Protein: CASRPDLSDAQETQYF.

This clonotype was detected only a few times. This chain links TRBV4-1 with TRBJ2-7; possible D gene TRBD1, 6 bases. The CDR3 is 14 amino acids. V was shortened by 0 bases and J by 4 bases, with 10 bases between the two germline ends. CDR1 and CDR2 (germline): MGHRA, YSYEKL. The CDR3 protein is CASSQETGRYEQYF. The CDR3 DNA is TGCGCCAGCAGCCAAGAGACAGGACGTTACGAGCAGTACTTC.

The table lists this clonotype with a count of one. The chain recombines TRBV11-2 with TRBJ2-2; the match to TRBD1 covers 8 bases. After removal of 5 bases from V and 4 bases from J, the junction contained 3 bases not matched to a gene. The CDR3 contains 14 residues. Germline V gene data show CDR1 as SGHAT and CDR2 as FQNNGV. The CDR3 nucleotides are TGTGCCAGCAGCCGTACAGGGGGCACCGGGGAGCTGTTTTTT. This encodes CASSRTGGTGELFF.

In its sample, this clonotype was seen a few times. The chain links TRBV4-1 to TRBJ1-1; D is unclear. Germline-derived CDR1 and CDR2 are MGHRA and YSYEKL. This CDR3 contains 14 residues. Trimming stripped 0 bases from V and 2 bases from J, with 7 bases between. CDR3 region: CASSQDKRNTEAFF. The DNA of the CDR3 is TGCGCCAGCAGCCAAGATAAGAGAAACACTGAAGCTTTCTTT.

This clonotype was found a few times. The CDR3 bases are TGTGCCAGCAGCCTGGACAGGGAGGAGACCCAGTACTTC. Translating gives CASSLDREETQYF. The chain is built from TRBV7-9 and TRBJ2-5; 8 nucleotides line up with TRBD1. The germline CDR1 and CDR2 sequences are SEHNR and FQNEAQ (reference sequence). V shed 5 bases, J shed 5 bases, and the junction held 4 bases outside the gene matches. The CDR3 has 13 amino acids.

The rearrangement links TRBV6-5 to TRBJ2-7, with unresolved D. Trimming removed 0 bases from V and 3 bases from J, with 12 bases in between. CDR1 is MNHEY and CDR2 is SVGAGI in the germline V gene. The CDR3 extends over 15 amino acids. Here the CDR3 DNA reads TGTGCCAGCAGTTACTCGTTGCCAGAATACTACGAGCAGTACTTC. Translation gives CASSYSLPEYYEQYF.

The chain combines TRBV9 with TRBJ2-7; D may correspond to TRBD1 or TRBD2 (6 bases each). CDR1 SGDLS and CDR2 YYNGEE come from the germline V gene. CDR3 length: 14 residues. Deletions cut 4 bases from V and 1 base from J, with 12 bases between. CDR3 sequence (DNA): TGTGCCAGCAGCTCCGGAGGGGGATCCTACGAGCAGTACTTC. Translating gives CASSSGGGSYEQYF. The variable domain in full, completed from reference TRBV9 and TRBJ2-7, reads DSGVTQTPKHLITATGQRVTLRCSPRSGDLSVYWYQQSLDQGLQFLIQYYNGEERAKGNILERFSAQQFPDLHSELNLSSLELGDSALYFCASSSGGGSYEQYFGPGTRLTVT.

This clonotype appeared a few times. V usage is TRBV7-2 and J usage is TRBJ1-1; 9 bases are a match to TRBD1. Germline V CDR1 and CDR2: SGHTA, FQGNSA. The CDR3 loop spans 15 amino acids. J gave up 1 base and V 4 bases, and 4 bases lay outside the gene matches. In nucleotides, the CDR3 is TGTGCCAGCAGCTCTTGGACAGGGGAGAACACTGAAGCTTTCTTT. This gives the protein CASSSWTGENTEAFF.

In its sample, this clonotype was seen many times. CDR3 in DNA: TGTGCCAGCAGGGCCAACGGGGGCGGCTCCTACAATGAGCAGTTCTTC. It translates to CASRANGGGSYNEQFF. This chain joins TRBV7-8 and TRBJ2-1; D may correspond to TRBD1 or TRBD2 (6 bases each). The germline V gene encodes CDR1 SGHVS and CDR2 FQNEAQ. V was shortened by 6 bases and J by 0 bases, with 15 bases between the two germline ends. The CDR3 runs 16 residues.

The rearrangement uses TRBV6-2 or TRBV6-3 and TRBJ2-7; 11 bases are shared with TRBD1. The CDR3 spans 15 residues. Looked up from germline, CDR1 is MNHEY and CDR2 is SVGEGT. With 6 bases clipped from V and 4 bases from J, the junction kept 8 bases outside the gene matches. CDR3 DNA sequence: TGTGCCAGCAGCCAATACCGGGACAGGGGGTACGAGCAGTACTTC. This codes for CASSQYRDRGYEQYF.

The genes are TRBV12-3 or TRBV12-4 and TRBJ1-1; possible D gene TRBD1, 6 bases. This CDR3 is built from 16 residues. Between the trimmed V and J ends, which lost 4 bases and 3 bases, there was a span of 18 bases. In nucleotides, the CDR3 is TGTGCCAGCAGTTATCAGGGGAAAAGGTGGTACACTGAAGCTTTCTTT. It encodes CASSYQGKRWYTEAFF.

The chain is built from TRBV5-5 and TRBJ2-1, with a possible D match to TRBD2 (7 bases). The germline CDR1 and CDR2 sequences are SGHKS and YYEKEE (reference sequence). Between the trimmed V and J ends, which lost 9 bases and 3 bases, there was a span of 16 bases. CDR3 size: 14 residues. The CDR3 reads CAIGRGVGYNEQFF. DNA of the CDR3: TGTGCCATTGGGAGGGGGGTCGGCTACAATGAGCAGTTCTTC.

This clonotype was detected a few times. This sequence joins TRBV7-9 and TRBJ1-1, with 9 bases that match TRBD1. The V gene end was trimmed by 6 bases and the J gene end by 9 bases; junction bases not matched to a gene: 5. CDR3 size: 12 residues. Germline V lookup: CDR1 SEHNR, CDR2 FQNEAQ (reference sequence). As DNA, the CDR3 is TGTGCCAGCAGGGGAGGACAGGGGAAAGCTTTCTTT. Its protein product is CASRGGQGKAFF.

The chain carries TRBV7-9 and TRBJ1-4; perhaps TRBD1 as D (5 bases). The CDR3 runs to 14 residues. Germline values: CDR1 SEHNR, CDR2 FQNEAQ (reference sequence). Trimming cost V 3 bases and J 4 bases, with 9 bases left between them. CDR3 protein: CASSFRQLNEKLFF. CDR3 coding DNA: TGTGCCAGCAGCTTTAGACAGCTTAATGAAAAACTGTTTTTT.

The rearrangement joins TRBV7-9 to TRBJ1-1; no definite D call. V lost 5 bases and J 5 bases, leaving 6 bases between the germline ends. CDR1 is SEHNR, CDR2 FQNEAQ, per germline (reference sequence). The CDR3 consists of 11 residues. This CDR3 is CASSVGTEAFF. CDR3 DNA: TGTGCCAGCAGCGTGGGGACTGAAGCTTTCTTT.

The chain has TRBV9 and TRBJ1-1, with a tentative D call TRBD1 (6 bases). This CDR3 region has 19 residues. The V and J ends lost 2 bases and 1 base respectively, with 24 bases between them. Germline CDR1 reads SGDLS; CDR2 reads YYNGEE. The CDR3 DNA follows: TGTGCCAGCAGCGTTGGGGTCAGACAGGCCAGGGGTCCGAACACTGAAGCTTTCTTT. Its protein is CASSVGVRQARGPNTEAFF.

The chain couples TRBV7-2 to TRBJ1-2; D might be TRBD1 (5 bases). Germline lookup yields CDR1 SGHTA and CDR2 FQGNSA. The CDR3 sequence is 13 residues long. V was trimmed by 1 base and J by 4 bases, leaving 7 bases between them. CDR3 sequence: CASSLGQTYGYTF. CDR3 nucleotide sequence: TGTGCCAGCAGCTTAGGACAGACCTATGGCTACACCTTC.